This TCR beta chain was found in a study of molecular identifiers for immune sequencing clone quantification. Germline CDR1 SGDLS, CDR2 YYNGEE. Trimming stripped 9 bases from V and 1 base from J, with 17 bases between. The CDR3 runs 14 residues. MiXCR, applied by TCRdb to the PCR reads, yields one record per CDR3 protein. This sample carries about 70,000 distinct CDR3 sequences, around 18% of them seen once, and the ten largest clones take about 1.5%. This sequence joins TRBV9 and TRBJ2-7; D unclear. Material: naive CD8+ T cells from blood, with Jurkat cell RNA spiked in. The subset denotes: FACS-sorted CD8+CD4-CCR7+CD45RA+ naive T cells. The sequence was obtained from a human donor in good health. Some libraries in this study had Jurkat cell RNA spiked in. The CDR3 sequence: CAIRRSGTSYEQYF. DNA of the CDR3: TGTGCCATTCGCAGGAGTGGTACATCCTACGAGCAGTACTTC.